This TCR beta chain originates from a study of shared clonotypes between healthy human individuals. Investigators spread the genomic DNA of each subset evenly over several immunoSEQ plates. The method was immunoSEQ multiplex PCR; TCRdb's version includes in-frame clones alone and lacks a portion of them. The sample holds about 2 million clones, roughly 95% seen once. CD45RO-negative cells were positively selected for CCR7, leaving out terminally differentiated effector memory CD45RA+ cells. CDR3 length: 13 amino acids. Trimming pared 2 bases from V and 7 bases from J, leaving 6 bases between. Germline V lookup: CDR1 WSHSY, CDR2 SAAADI.

The chain uses TRBV10-2 and TRBJ1-6; D gene ambiguous. This TCR was recovered from a man aged 18 to 29 in good health. What was sequenced was naive CD8+ T cells sorted from blood. CDR3 nucleotide sequence: TGCGCCAGCAGTGAGATGGGAAATTCACCCCTCCACTTT. Translation: CASSEMGNSPLHF.